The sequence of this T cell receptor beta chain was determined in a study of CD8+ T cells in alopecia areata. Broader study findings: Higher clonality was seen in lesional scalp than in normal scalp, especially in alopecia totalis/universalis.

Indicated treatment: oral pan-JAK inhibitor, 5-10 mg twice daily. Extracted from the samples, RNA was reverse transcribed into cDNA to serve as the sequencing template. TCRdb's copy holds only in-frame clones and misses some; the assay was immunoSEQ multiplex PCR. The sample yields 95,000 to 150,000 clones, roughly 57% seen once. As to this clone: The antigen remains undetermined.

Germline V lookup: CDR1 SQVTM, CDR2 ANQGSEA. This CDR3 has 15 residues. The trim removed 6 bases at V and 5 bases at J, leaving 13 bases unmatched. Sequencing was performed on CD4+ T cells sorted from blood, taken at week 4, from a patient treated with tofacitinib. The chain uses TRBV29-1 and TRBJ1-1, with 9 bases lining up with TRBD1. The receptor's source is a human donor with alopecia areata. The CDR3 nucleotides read TGCAGCGTGGGGGGGACAGGGCAGTATTATACTGAAGCTTTCTTT. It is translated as CSVGGTGQYYTEAFF.